This TCR beta chain emerged from a study of cytomegalovirus exposure and HLA in healthy donors. Whole-study results and caveats: Later analysis demonstrated an association between a missense DCLRE1C variant and TCR beta V- and J-gene trimming.

Germline CDR1 and CDR2: SGHTA and FQGNSA. V was cut by 1 base and J by 3 bases, with 16 bases left in between. The CDR3 consists of 17 residues. The study ran its PCR with 60 Vbeta and 13 Jbeta primers. Here immunoSEQ multiplex PCR was the method, and the copy in TCRdb shows in-frame clones only, minus some. The sample consists of over 100,000 clones, around 81% of them appearing once. Comment on this clone: No antigen is known for it.

The chain has TRBV7-2 and TRBJ2-1; tentative D call: TRBD2 (5 bases). This clonotype originated in a woman in her 30s in good health and CMV-seronegative. The sample was PBMCs. CDR3 sequence reads: CASSLEPPGTLYNEQFF. CDR3 coding DNA: TGTGCCAGCAGCTTAGAACCTCCGGGAACCCTCTACAATGAGCAGTTCTTC.